The 18 T cell receptor beta chains in this list originate from one sample, sequenced in a study of high-grade serous ovarian cancer treatment subgroups. Repertoires were generated with immunoSEQ multiplex PCR, while TCRdb's copy carries only in-frame clones and drops some. The table shows thousands of clones, with about 69% occurring only once. Tumor tissue was taken before any definitive surgery or chemotherapy was given. Sequenced material: tumor tissue. The receptors stem from a human donor with high-grade serous ovarian cancer.

This clone turned up a few times. This chain connects TRBV28 to TRBJ1-2; the D is unclear. Germline CDR1 MDHEN, CDR2 SYDVKM. V gave up 3 bases and J gave up 8 bases, with 13 bases separating them. The CDR3 spans 13 residues. The DNA of the CDR3 is TGTGCCAGCAGTTTGAGTCGTGGCACAGGCTACACCTTC. Protein sequence: CASSLSRGTGYTF.

This clone was recorded once. This rearrangement joins TRBV12-5 to TRBJ2-3; possible D gene TRBD2, 7 bases. The CDR3 contains 14 residues. V lost 6 bases and J 6 bases, leaving 16 bases between the germline ends. The germline V gene encodes CDR1 LGHNT and CDR2 FRNRAP. CDR3 loop: CASGLSGGGDTQYF. The CDR3 nucleotides are TGTGCTAGTGGATTATCGGGGGGCGGGGATACGCAGTATTTT.

This clone has only one observation. The chain joins TRBV19 to TRBJ1-4; no clear D. The CDR3 has 14 amino acids. Trimming stripped 3 bases from V and 10 bases from J, with 15 bases between. Germline V lookup: CDR1 LNHDA, CDR2 SQIVND (reference sequence). CDR3: CASSMVEGVAKLFF. The CDR3 coding sequence is TGTGCCAGTAGTATGGTAGAGGGAGTGGCAAAACTGTTTTTT.

The chain combines TRBV6-5 with TRBJ2-7; TRBD2 is a possible D gene (5 bases). The germline V gene encodes CDR1 MNHEY and CDR2 SVGAGI. This CDR3 has 12 residues. The V gene lost 10 bases and the J gene lost 2 bases, with 12 bases spanning the gap. The CDR3 bases are TGTGCCATCGGGGTCAGAACCTACGAGCAGTACTTC. Translating it yields CAIGVRTYEQYF.

This chain uses TRBV11-2 with TRBJ2-5; 7 nucleotides agree with TRBD2. Germline loops: CDR1 SGHAT, CDR2 FQNNGV. This CDR3 contains 13 residues. The V gene end was trimmed by 6 bases and the J gene end by 2 bases; junction bases not matched to a gene: 3. DNA for the CDR3: TGTGCCAGCAGGGCAGCGGGGCAAGAGACCCAGTACTTC. Residues: CASRAAGQETQYF.

CDR3 amino acids: CASSLGEGWTEAFF. The DNA for the CDR3 is TGTGCCAGCAGCTTAGGGGAGGGTTGGACTGAAGCTTTCTTT. The rearrangement links TRBV7-9 to TRBJ1-1; D is ambiguous. Germline loops: CDR1 SEHNR, CDR2 FQNEAQ (reference sequence). The CDR3 is 14 residues long. Trimming removed 1 base from V and 5 bases from J, with 11 bases in between.

By share, this clone ranks as medium-sized. The rearrangement joins TRBV5-6 to TRBJ2-3, with D tentatively TRBD2 (7 bases). The length of the CDR3 is 15 residues. Deletions cut 0 bases from V and 6 bases from J, with 14 bases between. CDR1 SGHDT and CDR2 YYEEEE come from the germline V gene. The CDR3 protein is CASSLAGGGRDTQYF. The CDR3 nucleotides are TGTGCCAGCAGCTTGGCTGGGGGGGGCCGGGATACGCAGTATTTT.

The V and J genes are TRBV5-4 and TRBJ2-1; D gene unclear. Germline lookup yields CDR1 SGHNT and CDR2 YYREEE (reference sequence). Trimming removed 4 bases at V and 2 bases at J, with 10 bases between. The length of the CDR3 is 14 residues. The CDR3: CASSPSATYNEQFF. The CDR3 DNA sequence: TGTGCCAGCAGCCCCAGTGCCACCTACAATGAGCAGTTCTTC.

J is TRBJ1-5 and V is TRBV10-1; D uncertain. The CDR3 is 20 residues long. The ends were cut back, 2 bases at V and 3 bases at J, with 26 bases in the middle. Germline CDR1 and CDR2: WNHNN and SYGVQD (reference sequence). The CDR3 sequence is CASSEPCRRRNPINNQPQHF. In DNA, the CDR3 is TGCGCCAGCAGTGAGCCCTGCAGAAGAAGAAACCCAATTAACAATCAGCCCCAGCATTTT.

This rearrangement joins TRBV5-1 to TRBJ2-7; the D call may be TRBD1 or TRBD2 (6 bases each). The CDR3 extends over 14 amino acids. V was trimmed by 4 bases and J by 6 bases, leaving 17 bases between them. Germline V lookup: CDR1 SGHRS, CDR2 YFSETQ. The CDR3: CASSRGGGIGEQYF. For the CDR3, the DNA is TGCGCCAGCAGCCGTGGAGGGGGAATAGGCGAGCAGTACTTC.

This clone was counted a few times. The J gene is TRBJ1-4, the V gene TRBV6-5; maybe TRBD1 (6 bases). This CDR3 is built from 15 residues. Germline V gene sequence: CDR1 MNHEY, CDR2 SVGAGI. V was shortened by 8 bases and J by 0 bases, with 13 bases between the two germline ends. CDR3 protein: CASSGEGATNEKLFF. The CDR3 region has the DNA TGTGCCAGCTCAGGGGAAGGCGCAACTAATGAAAAACTGTTTTTT.

The chain combines TRBV7-8 with TRBJ1-2, with D possibly TRBD1 on 6 matching bases. Trimming left V 5 bases short and J 4 bases short, with 11 bases between. From germline, CDR1 is SGHVS and CDR2 FQNEAQ. The CDR3 is made up of 13 amino acids. The CDR3 reads CASSTDRSYGYTF. DNA for the CDR3: TGTGCCAGCAGCACGGACAGATCCTATGGCTACACCTTC.

The chain couples TRBV7-9 to TRBJ2-7, with 10 bases that match TRBD2. V dropped 0 bases and J dropped 4; count of bases not matched to a gene: 3. Germline CDR1 SEHNR, CDR2 FQNEAQ (reference sequence). This CDR3 has 15 residues. CDR3 protein: CASSLASGGFYEQYF. In DNA, the CDR3 is TGTGCCAGCAGCTTAGCTAGCGGGGGGTTTTACGAGCAGTACTTC.

This chain joins TRBV6-5 and TRBJ2-7; 10 positions match TRBD1. V was pared by 6 bases and J by 6 bases, with 5 bases of the junction left unmatched. The germline V gene has CDR1 MNHEY and CDR2 SVGAGI. CDR3 length equals 13 residues. Written as DNA, the CDR3 is TGTGCCAGCAGGTGGGACAGGGGATCCGAGCAGTACTTC. Translating it yields CASRWDRGSEQYF.

The rearrangement uses TRBV19 and TRBJ1-2; D unresolved. Germline CDR1 reads LNHDA; CDR2 reads SQIVND (reference sequence). With 3 bases removed from V and 8 bases from J, the gap between germline ends came to 13 bases. This CDR3 has 13 residues. This CDR3 is CASSIRQVEGYTF. The DNA for the CDR3 is TGTGCCAGTAGTATCCGGCAGGTAGAAGGCTACACCTTC.

The V gene is TRBV6-1, the J gene TRBJ1-3; D gene uncertain. V was shortened by 5 bases and J by 0 bases, with 8 bases between the two germline ends. This CDR3 has 14 residues. Germline V CDR1 and CDR2: MNHNS, SASEGT. CDR3 sequence reads: CASSPGYSGNTIYF. The CDR3, as DNA: TGTGCCAGCAGTCCCGGGTACTCTGGAAACACCATATATTTT.

The genes are TRBV2 and TRBJ2-5; no clear D. The CDR3 has 11 amino acids. V lost 3 bases and J 5 bases, leaving 4 bases between the germline ends. Germline CDR1 SNHLY, CDR2 FYNNEI. The CDR3 bases are TGTGCCAGCAGTGATTTGGAGACCCAGTACTTC. Translated, it gives CASSDLETQYF. Full variable domain (remainder filled in from reference TRBV2 and TRBJ2-5): EPEVTQTPSHQVTQMGQEVILRCVPISNHLYFYWYRQILGQKVEFLVSFYNNEISEKSEIFDDQFSVERPDGSNFTLKIRSTKLEDSAMYFCASSDLETQYFGPGTRLLVL.

The rearrangement uses TRBV10-3 and TRBJ1-1; D possibly corresponds to TRBD1 (6 bases). The germline V gene encodes CDR1 ENHRY and CDR2 SYGVKD. The CDR3 contains 12 residues. V was trimmed by 10 bases and J by 7 bases, leaving 16 bases between them. In DNA, the CDR3 is TGTGCCACCGAGACAGGTTCTAGTGAAGCTTTCTTT. It yields the protein CATETGSSEAFF.